Detailed here is one TCR beta chain. Its antigen is still unknown. Data came from immunoSEQ multiplex PCR; TCRdb stores just in-frame clones and leaves some out. The sample holds roughly 120,000 clones, 70% to 90% seen once. Germline lookup yields CDR1 SEHNR and CDR2 FQNEAQ (reference sequence). The CDR3 runs 14 residues. V was clipped by 4 bases and J by 7 bases; unmatched bases: 8. This entry belongs to a study of T cell responses to AZD1222 COVID-19 vaccine. Overall study results and limits: Researchers report vaccine-associated CD4 TCRs spanning spike, with dominance at 160-218 and 743-854. At baseline, seropositivity was found in only six or seven AZD1222 recipients. The donor group comprised mostly white British people and more females; the analysis possibly underestimated clonal diversity.

The receptor was isolated from an adult in good health. The V call is TRBV7-9, the J call TRBJ2-3; 7 bases agree with TRBD2. The sequencing used peripheral blood, collected on day 0 of AZD1222 vaccination. In DNA form, the CDR3 reads TGTGCCAGCAGCTCTAGCGGATATGCGAATACGCAGTATTTT. Translation: CASSSSGYANTQYF.